Listed here are 21 T cell receptor beta chains from one sample, sequenced in a study of blood T cell repertoires in COVID-19. Clones were sequenced by immunoSEQ multiplex PCR, and TCRdb holds only the in-frame ones, with some missing. The table includes hundreds of thousands of clones, 86% detected once. Sequences were obtained from peripheral blood. The receptors here all came from a woman in her 70s with COVID-19, enrolled during active disease.

The chain joins TRBV5-4 to TRBJ2-5, with D perhaps matching TRBD2 (5 bases). There are 15 residues in the CDR3. CDR1 and CDR2 (germline): SGHNT, YYREEE (reference sequence). Deletions cut 2 bases from V and 2 bases from J, with 13 bases between. CDR3 bases: TGTGCCAGCAGCTTTCCGGGATGGGGACAAGAGACCCAGTACTTC. Translating gives CASSFPGWGQETQYF.

The chain combines TRBV28 with TRBJ1-5; 7 bases fit TRBD1. Germline CDR1 is MDHEN and CDR2 is SYDVKM. CDR3 length: 14 residues. J was trimmed by 6 bases and V by 5 bases; bases with no gene match: 7. Here the CDR3 reads CASSLTGESQPQHF. The CDR3 DNA follows: TGTGCCAGCAGTCTCACAGGGGAGAGTCAGCCCCAGCATTTT.

This clone occurred once. This chain joins TRBV5-1 and TRBJ1-1, with 10 bases lining up with TRBD1. Per germline, CDR1 SGHRS and CDR2 YFSETQ. The CDR3 runs 17 residues. V lost 4 bases and J lost 0; bases outside the gene matches: 9. The CDR3 DNA reads TGCGCCAGCAGCACCGGGGACAGGGGCTGGATGAACACTGAAGCTTTCTTT. It is translated as CASSTGDRGWMNTEAFF.

The chain employs TRBV4-3 and TRBJ1-2, with 8 bases fitting TRBD1. J was trimmed by 2 bases and V by 0 bases; bases with no gene match: 2. This CDR3 contains 15 residues. Looked up from germline, CDR1 is LGHNA and CDR2 is YSLEER. This CDR3 is CASSQEGQANYGYTF. The CDR3 bases are TGCGCCAGCAGCCAAGAGGGACAGGCGAACTATGGCTACACCTTC.

The chain uses TRBV3-1 (or the pseudogene TRBV3-2) and TRBJ2-1, with 8 nucleotides matching TRBD2. The CDR3 extends over 14 amino acids. Losses at the gene ends were 4 bases for V and 6 bases for J; bases not matched to a gene: 5. Germline V gene sequence: CDR1 LGHDT, CDR2 YNNKEL (reference sequence). CDR3 amino acids: CASSPVSGGNEQFF. The CDR3 DNA sequence: TGTGCCAGCAGCCCCGTGAGCGGGGGCAATGAGCAGTTCTTC.

The rearrangement joins TRBV1 to TRBJ2-1; TRBD2 is the table's D call and was not checked against the DNA. TRBV1 is a pseudogene locus. The CDR3 has 15 amino acids. The CDR3 DNA sequence: TGCACCAGCAGCCTCAAGCGGGGGGGGTTCAATGAGCAGTTCTTC. As protein: CTSSLKRGGFNEQFF.

This clone was seen only a few times. The chain combines TRBV7-2 with TRBJ2-3; tentatively, D is TRBD2 (5 bases). The CDR3 extends over 13 amino acids. The germline gives CDR1 SGHTA, CDR2 FQGNSA. Deletions cut 5 bases from V and 7 bases from J, with 13 bases between. CDR3 coding DNA: TGTGCCAGCAGCCCCACCCCCGGGAATACGCAGTATTTT. It yields the protein CASSPTPGNTQYF.

The chain uses TRBV5-1 and TRBJ2-1; the D gene is possibly TRBD1 (5 bases). The CDR3 loop spans 16 amino acids. CDR1 SGHRS and CDR2 YFSETQ come from the germline V gene. The V and J ends lost 4 bases and 4 bases respectively, with 18 bases between them. CDR3 region: CASSPQGLSQYNEQFF. The DNA for the CDR3 is TGCGCCAGCAGCCCTCAGGGTTTGTCTCAATACAATGAGCAGTTCTTC.

V is TRBV2 and J is TRBJ1-2, with 9 bases aligning to TRBD1. The CDR3 extends over 14 amino acids. CDR1 and CDR2 (germline): SNHLY, FYNNEI. V gave up 4 bases and J gave up 7 bases; unmatched junction bases: 7. The CDR3, as DNA: TGTGCCAGCAGTGTTATAGGACAGGGGACTGGCTACACCTTC. Translated: CASSVIGQGTGYTF.

The V gene is TRBV20-1, the J gene TRBJ2-5, with 8 bases that match TRBD2. CDR3 length: 16 amino acids. The V gene's germline CDR1 is DFQATT and CDR2 SNEGSKA (reference sequence). With 3 bases clipped from V and 4 bases from J, the junction kept 13 bases outside the gene matches. Written as DNA, the CDR3 is TGCAGTGCTAGTTTTCCTGGGCGGGGGGCCCCAGAGACCCAGTACTTC. Translated: CSASFPGRGAPETQYF.

This clone turned up a few times. J is TRBJ2-5 and V is TRBV24-1; 8 bases fit TRBD2. Unmatched junction bases numbered 16, after V lost 0 bases and J lost 2 bases. The germline gives CDR1 KGHDR, CDR2 SFDVKD. The CDR3 sequence is 20 residues long. CDR3 residues: CATSDLNRVGVAGHQETQYF. As DNA, the CDR3 is TGTGCCACCAGTGATTTGAATCGGGTGGGGGTAGCGGGGCATCAAGAGACCCAGTACTTC.

The rearrangement links TRBV5-1 to TRBJ2-1, with 9 bases aligning to TRBD2. The V gene end was trimmed by 0 bases and the J gene end by 0 bases; junction bases not matched to a gene: 4. This CDR3 is 17 amino acids long. The germline gives CDR1 SGHRS, CDR2 YFSETQ. The DNA of the CDR3 is TGCGCCAGCAGCTTGGGTAGCGGGGGTCCCTCCTACAATGAGCAGTTCTTC. Amino acid sequence: CASSLGSGGPSYNEQFF. Full variable domain (missing parts from reference TRBV5-1 and TRBJ2-1): KAGVTQTPRYLIKTRGQQVTLSCSPISGHRSVSWYQQTPGQGLQFLFEYFSETQRNKGNFPGRFSGRQFSNSRSEMNVSTLELGDSALYLCASSLGSGGPSYNEQFFGPGTRLTVL.

This clone was observed once. The chain uses TRBV2 and TRBJ2-7; tentatively, D is TRBD2 (6 bases). V lost 8 bases and J lost 5, with 19 bases in between. This CDR3 is built from 14 residues. In germline, CDR1 is SNHLY, CDR2 FYNNEI. The CDR3 nucleotides read TGTGCCAGCGGGCGGCGGGGAGGTTCCGACGAGCAGTACTTC. It translates to CASGRRGGSDEQYF.

The chain joins TRBV27 to TRBJ1-2; D is unclear. The CDR3 totals 13 residues. CDR1 and CDR2 from the germline V gene are MNHEY and SMNVEV (reference sequence). Between the trimmed V and J ends, which lost 3 bases and 5 bases, there was a span of 10 bases. In nucleotides, the CDR3 is TGTGCCAGCAGTTTCGGAGAAGGATATGGCTACACCTTC. Its translation: CASSFGEGYGYTF.

J is TRBJ2-2 and V is TRBV27; perhaps TRBD2 as D (5 bases). The length of the CDR3 is 14 residues. Germline CDR1 reads MNHEY; CDR2 reads SMNVEV (reference sequence). The germline V and J ends were trimmed by 6 bases and 1 base, with 9 bases remaining between them. The CDR3 loop reads CASSRTQNTGELFF. The CDR3 region has the DNA TGTGCCAGCAGCAGGACTCAGAACACCGGGGAGCTGTTTTTT.

This rearrangement joins TRBV4-1 to TRBJ2-7, with a tentative D call TRBD2 (6 bases). The V and J ends lost 5 bases and 4 bases respectively, with 15 bases between them. The CDR3 sequence is 14 residues long. Germline loops: CDR1 MGHRA, CDR2 YSYEKL. The CDR3 is CASSTTRGWYEQYF. For the CDR3, the DNA is TGCGCCAGCAGCACGACTAGAGGGTGGTACGAGCAGTACTTC.

V gene TRBV5-1 combines with J gene TRBJ2-5, with 7 positions matching TRBD2. V lost 4 bases to trimming and J lost 4 bases; unmatched junction nucleotides: 10. Germline values: CDR1 SGHRS, CDR2 YFSETQ. The CDR3 is 15 amino acids. The CDR3 region has the DNA TGCGCCAGCAGCGTTACTAGCAGGGAGGGAGAGACCCAGTACTTC. The encoded protein is CASSVTSREGETQYF.

The chain is built from TRBV29-1 and TRBJ2-1; possibly TRBD2 for D (7 bases). Germline CDR1 reads SQVTM; CDR2 reads ANQGSEA. This CDR3 has 14 amino acids. The V end lost 6 bases, the J end lost 7 bases, and 19 bases lay between the germline ends. DNA for the CDR3: TGCAGCGTGATAGCGTGGGGGGGCCAGAATGAGCAGTTCTTC. This codes for CSVIAWGGQNEQFF.

This chain connects TRBV7-8 to TRBJ1-1; 9 bases align to TRBD1. J gave up 6 bases and V 2 bases, and 7 bases lay outside the gene matches. Germline-derived CDR1 and CDR2 are SGHVS and FQNEAQ. The CDR3 extends over 15 amino acids. The CDR3 sequence: CASSLTSGQGSEAFF. DNA for the CDR3: TGTGCCAGCAGCTTAACCTCGGGACAGGGCTCTGAAGCTTTCTTT.

The chain joins TRBV18 to TRBJ2-7, with 8 nucleotides matching TRBD1. The CDR3 consists of 14 residues. Germline CDR1 and CDR2: KGHSH and LQKENI. Trimming took 4 bases from V and 5 from J; bases not matched to a gene: 7. The CDR3 bases are TGTGCCAGCTCACTCGGACAGGGAGCGGACGAGCAGTACTTC. Protein: CASSLGQGADEQYF.

The V gene is TRBV19, the J gene TRBJ1-4, with TRBD1 matching over 9 bases. CDR1 and CDR2 (germline): LNHDA, SQIVND (reference sequence). The CDR3 contains 14 residues. Trimming removed 4 bases from V and 8 bases from J; junction bases left unmatched: 5. CDR3 region: CASSTGTGKEKLFF. The CDR3 bases are TGTGCCAGTAGTACCGGGACAGGGAAAGAAAAACTGTTTTTT.